The rows below give T cell receptor beta chains drawn from one sample of a study of cytomegalovirus exposure and HLA in healthy donors. Clones were read by immunoSEQ multiplex PCR, and TCRdb kept only the in-frame ones, dropping some. The sample includes 100,000 to 150,000 clones, approximately 88% seen only once; the top ten take about 1.8%. Sequences were obtained from PBMCs. The receptors were gathered from a man aged 18 to 29 in good health and CMV-seronegative. Each CDR3 is given with its conserved first and last residue. A D gene is named only where the DNA matches it firmly. A row's size may be missing; if present it is once, few, many or a size class.

CDR3 protein: CASMWEINTDTQYF
CDR3 DNA: TGTGCCAGTATGTGGGAGATAAACACAGATACGCAGTATTTT
V gene: TRBV2
clone size: once
D gene: -
J gene: TRBJ2-3

CDR3 protein: CASRGTIAYEQYF
CDR3 DNA: TGTGCCAGCCGGGGGACTATAGCCTACGAGCAGTACTTC
V gene: TRBV11-1
clone size: -
D gene: TRBD2
J gene: TRBJ2-7

CDR3 protein: CASRRQGLNYGYTF
CDR3 DNA: TGTGCCAGCAGGCGACAGGGTCTTAACTATGGCTACACCTTC
V gene: TRBV6-5
clone size: once
D gene: TRBD1
J gene: TRBJ1-2

CDR3 protein: CASFITYRGNPDTQYF
CDR3 DNA: TGTGCCAGCTTTATAACATACAGGGGTAATCCAGATACGCAGTATTTT
V gene: TRBV21-1
clone size: -
D gene: -
J gene: TRBJ2-3

CDR3 protein: CASSEQGARHNEQFF
CDR3 DNA: TGTGCCAGCAGCGAACAGGGGGCACGTCACAATGAGCAGTTCTTC
V gene: TRBV9
clone size: -
D gene: TRBD1
J gene: TRBJ2-1

CDR3 protein: CASRRTGGIYGYTF
CDR3 DNA: TGTGCCAGCCGAAGGACAGGGGGGATCTATGGCTACACCTTC
V gene: TRBV27
clone size: -
D gene: TRBD1
J gene: TRBJ1-2

CDR3 protein: CAWRGKRTGDLNEQFF
CDR3 DNA: TGTGCCTGGAGAGGGAAGCGGACAGGGGACCTGAATGAGCAGTTCTTC
V gene: TRBV30
clone size: -
D gene: TRBD1
J gene: TRBJ2-1

CDR3 protein: CASGLVNITSNQPQHF
CDR3 DNA: TGTGCTAGTGGTTTGGTAAACATCACCAGCAATCAGCCCCAGCATTTT
V gene: TRBV12-5
clone size: -
D gene: -
J gene: TRBJ1-5

CDR3 protein: CASSRNLAGGPNEQFF
CDR3 DNA: TGTGCCAGCAGCAGAAACCTAGCGGGGGGGCCCAATGAGCAGTTCTTC
V gene: TRBV27
clone size: -
D gene: TRBD2
J gene: TRBJ2-1

CDR3 protein: CASSPVNRNYGYTF
CDR3 DNA: TGTGCCAGCAGCCCCGTTAACAGGAACTATGGCTACACCTTC
V gene: TRBV11-3
clone size: -
D gene: -
J gene: TRBJ1-2

CDR3 protein: CASSLGQAAGAFF
CDR3 DNA: TGTGCCAGCAGCTTGGGTCAGGCCGCGGGAGCTTTCTTT
V gene: TRBV7-9
clone size: -
D gene: -
J gene: TRBJ1-1

CDR3 protein: CASSRTGRTEAFF
CDR3 DNA: TGTGCCAGCAGCCGGACAGGGCGCACTGAAGCTTTCTTT
V gene: TRBV11-3
clone size: -
D gene: TRBD1
J gene: TRBJ1-1

CDR3 protein: CASSQEGETQYF
CDR3 DNA: TGCGCCAGCAGCCAGGAGGGAGAGACCCAGTACTTC
V gene: TRBV4-1
clone size: -
D gene: -
J gene: TRBJ2-5

CDR3 protein: CASSRNYLTVTGELFF
CDR3 DNA: TGCGCCAGCAGCCGAAACTACTTGACGGTGACCGGGGAGCTGTTTTTT
V gene: TRBV5-1
clone size: -
D gene: -
J gene: TRBJ2-2

CDR3 protein: CASSGTSGYNEQFF
CDR3 DNA: TGTGCCAGCAGTGGGACTAGCGGCTACAATGAGCAGTTCTTC
V gene: TRBV6-1
clone size: -
D gene: TRBD2
J gene: TRBJ2-1

CDR3 protein: CATSRGWQGAYNEQFF
CDR3 DNA: TGTGCCACCAGCAGAGGCTGGCAGGGGGCCTACAATGAGCAGTTCTTC
V gene: TRBV15
clone size: -
D gene: TRBD1
J gene: TRBJ2-1

CDR3 protein: CASSLWSGGHNEQFF
CDR3 DNA: TGTGCCAGCAGCTTATGGTCAGGGGGACACAATGAGCAGTTCTTC
V gene: TRBV7-9
clone size: -
D gene: TRBD1
J gene: TRBJ2-1

CDR3 protein: CASSLLLTSGGDREQFF
CDR3 DNA: TGTGCCAGCAGTTTACTACTTACTAGCGGGGGGGATCGTGAGCAGTTCTTC
V gene: TRBV2
clone size: -
D gene: TRBD2
J gene: TRBJ2-1

CDR3 protein: CASSPDRVGYTGELFF
CDR3 DNA: TGTGCCAGCAGCCCCGACAGGGTGGGTTACACCGGGGAGCTGTTTTTT
V gene: TRBV7-8
clone size: -
D gene: TRBD1
J gene: TRBJ2-2

CDR3 protein: CASSFGRNTEAFF
CDR3 DNA: TGTGCCAGCAGCTTCGGTAGGAACACTGAAGCTTTCTTT
V gene: TRBV11-3
clone size: -
D gene: -
J gene: TRBJ1-1

CDR3 protein: CASSQGTSGRGIYEQYF
CDR3 DNA: TGCGCCAGCAGCCAAGGGACTAGCGGGAGAGGGATCTACGAGCAGTACTTC
V gene: TRBV4-1
clone size: few
D gene: TRBD2
J gene: TRBJ2-7

CDR3 protein: CASSLSGTGLMGRFF
CDR3 DNA: TGTGCCAGCAGCCTTTCCGGGACAGGCCTAATGGGGAGGTTCTTC
V gene: TRBV27
clone size: -
D gene: TRBD1
J gene: TRBJ2-1

CDR3 protein: CASTVNAGYTF
CDR3 DNA: TGTGCCAGCACCGTAAATGCGGGCTACACCTTC
V gene: TRBV28
clone size: -
D gene: -
J gene: TRBJ1-2

CDR3 protein: CASSIVGSSYEQYF
CDR3 DNA: TGTGCCAGTAGTATAGTGGGCAGCTCCTACGAGCAGTACTTC
V gene: TRBV19
clone size: once
D gene: -
J gene: TRBJ2-7

CDR3 protein: CASRGFRGSSNYGYTF
CDR3 DNA: TGTGCCAGCAGAGGATTTAGGGGGTCCTCTAACTATGGCTACACCTTC
V gene: TRBV28
clone size: -
D gene: -
J gene: TRBJ1-2

CDR3 protein: CSVDRVPVRYGYTF
CDR3 DNA: TGCAGCGTTGACAGGGTTCCCGTTAGGTATGGCTACACCTTC
V gene: TRBV29-1
clone size: -
D gene: -
J gene: TRBJ1-2

CDR3 protein: CASSYDGNEKLFF
CDR3 DNA: TGTGCCAGCAGCTACGACGGGAATGAAAAACTGTTTTTT
V gene: TRBV5-4
clone size: once
D gene: -
J gene: TRBJ1-4

CDR3 protein: CASSFLGAPYNEQFF
CDR3 DNA: TGTGCCAGCAGCTTCCTAGGGGCACCATACAATGAGCAGTTCTTC
V gene: TRBV7-2
clone size: -
D gene: -
J gene: TRBJ2-1

CDR3 protein: CASSLTGTGLDEQYF
CDR3 DNA: TGCGCCAGCAGCTTAACAGGTACAGGGCTCGACGAGCAGTACTTC
V gene: TRBV5-1
clone size: -
D gene: -
J gene: TRBJ2-7

CDR3 protein: CASSLGPESYEQYF
CDR3 DNA: TGTGCCAGCAGCTTGGGCCCTGAGAGCTACGAGCAGTACTTC
V gene: TRBV5-5
clone size: -
D gene: -
J gene: TRBJ2-7

CDR3 protein: CASSFTRQGDTQYF
CDR3 DNA: TGTGCCAGCAGTTTCACCCGACAGGGTGATACGCAGTATTTT
V gene: TRBV28
clone size: -
D gene: TRBD1
J gene: TRBJ2-3

CDR3 protein: CASRRDRGNSPLHF
CDR3 DNA: TGTGCCAGCAGGCGGGACAGGGGGAATTCACCCCTCCACTTT
V gene: TRBV28
clone size: -
D gene: TRBD1
J gene: TRBJ1-6

CDR3 protein: CASSSSRGTYEQYF
CDR3 DNA: TGTGCCAGCAGCTCGAGCAGGGGGACCTACGAGCAGTACTTC
V gene: TRBV7-8
clone size: -
D gene: TRBD1
J gene: TRBJ2-7

CDR3 protein: CASSKLAGETQYF
CDR3 DNA: TGTGCCAGCAGCAAACTAGCGGGAGAGACCCAGTACTTC
V gene: TRBV27
clone size: -
D gene: TRBD2
J gene: TRBJ2-5

CDR3 protein: CAWTNGQETQYF
CDR3 DNA: TGTGCCTGGACGAACGGGCAAGAGACCCAGTACTTC
V gene: TRBV30
clone size: -
D gene: -
J gene: TRBJ2-5

CDR3 protein: CATSRDYDGGKTGELFF
CDR3 DNA: TGTGCCACCAGCAGAGATTACGACGGAGGAAAAACCGGGGAGCTGTTTTTT
V gene: TRBV15
clone size: -
D gene: -
J gene: TRBJ2-2

CDR3 protein: CASGSTGEQFF
CDR3 DNA: TGTGCCAGCGGGAGTACTGGTGAGCAGTTCTTC
V gene: TRBV6-5
clone size: -
D gene: -
J gene: TRBJ2-1

CDR3 protein: CASSRGGGTYEQYF
CDR3 DNA: TGTGCCAGCAGCCGCGGCGGGGGGACCTACGAGCAGTACTTC
V gene: TRBV7-9
clone size: -
D gene: TRBD2
J gene: TRBJ2-7

CDR3 protein: CASRDRFYEQYF
CDR3 DNA: TGTGCCAGCAGGGACAGGTTCTACGAGCAGTACTTC
V gene: TRBV27
clone size: -
D gene: TRBD1
J gene: TRBJ2-7

CDR3 protein: CASSASGNEQFF
CDR3 DNA: TGTGCCAGCAGTGCTTCCGGGAATGAGCAGTTCTTC
V gene: TRBV6-1
clone size: few
D gene: -
J gene: TRBJ2-1

CDR3 protein: CASSEPGLAGDEQYF
CDR3 DNA: TGTGCCAGCAGCGAACCAGGGCTAGCGGGAGACGAGCAGTACTTC
V gene: TRBV28
clone size: -
D gene: TRBD2
J gene: TRBJ2-7

CDR3 protein: CASTSGEQTYEQYF
CDR3 DNA: TGTGCCAGCACATCGGGGGAGCAAACCTACGAGCAGTACTTC
V gene: TRBV7-2
clone size: -
D gene: -
J gene: TRBJ2-7

CDR3 protein: CASTQTGETDTQYF
CDR3 DNA: TGCGCCAGCACCCAGACAGGGGAAACAGATACGCAGTATTTT
V gene: TRBV5-1
clone size: -
D gene: TRBD1
J gene: TRBJ2-3

CDR3 protein: CASSIEAFVSGNTIYF
CDR3 DNA: TGTGCCAGTAGTATAGAGGCTTTTGTCTCTGGAAACACCATATATTTT
V gene: TRBV19
clone size: once
D gene: -
J gene: TRBJ1-3

CDR3 protein: CASSCNSGTDACRDTQYF
CDR3 DNA: TGTGCCAGCAGCTGCAACTCCGGGACAGACGCCTGTAGGGATACGCAGTATTTT
V gene: TRBV11-3
clone size: -
D gene: TRBD1
J gene: TRBJ2-3

CDR3 protein: CASGLGGTEQYF
CDR3 DNA: TGTGCCAGCGGTTTGGGGGGTACCGAGCAGTACTTC
V gene: TRBV6-1
clone size: -
D gene: -
J gene: TRBJ2-7

CDR3 protein: CASSFTSGTYEQYF
CDR3 DNA: TGCGCCAGCAGCTTTACTAGCGGGACCTACGAGCAGTACTTC
V gene: TRBV5-1
clone size: -
D gene: TRBD2
J gene: TRBJ2-7

CDR3 protein: CASSVRQGSYGYTF
CDR3 DNA: TGTGCCAGCAGTGTCAGGCAGGGAAGCTATGGCTACACCTTC
V gene: TRBV2
clone size: -
D gene: -
J gene: TRBJ1-2

CDR3 protein: CASNFFRDTYNEQFF
CDR3 DNA: TGTGCCAGCAATTTCTTCCGGGACACCTACAATGAGCAGTTCTTC
V gene: TRBV28
clone size: -
D gene: -
J gene: TRBJ2-1

CDR3 protein: CASSQEGQGANTGELFF
CDR3 DNA: TGTGCCAGCAGCCAAGAAGGACAGGGAGCGAACACCGGGGAGCTGTTTTTT
V gene: TRBV4-2
clone size: once
D gene: TRBD1
J gene: TRBJ2-2

CDR3 protein: CASSETGADTQYF
CDR3 DNA: TGTGCCAGTAGTGAGACTGGGGCGGATACGCAGTATTTT
V gene: TRBV19
clone size: -
D gene: -
J gene: TRBJ2-3

CDR3 protein: CASSRISSSYNEQFF
CDR3 DNA: TGTGCCAGCTCGCGGATTTCTAGCTCCTACAATGAGCAGTTCTTC
V gene: TRBV18
clone size: -
D gene: -
J gene: TRBJ2-1

CDR3 protein: CASSPRRRVGEKLFF
CDR3 DNA: TGTGCCAGCAGCCCCCGGAGGCGAGTTGGCGAAAAACTGTTTTTT
V gene: TRBV7-8
clone size: -
D gene: -
J gene: TRBJ1-4